This T cell receptor (beta chain) originates from a study of OX40 agonist ivuxolimab in advanced cancers. Study information: Hepatocellular carcinoma, melanoma, renal cell or head and neck cancer was diagnosed in the dose-escalation patients. Whole-study results and caveats: Among some nonresponders, normalized T-cell clonal expansion was also low.

As to this clone: Its antigen is still unknown.

Trimming took off 3 bases at V and 7 bases at J, with 10 bases between the two ends. Germline-derived CDR1 and CDR2 are MNHEY and SMNVEV (reference sequence). This CDR3 has 13 residues. The protocol was immunoSEQ multiplex PCR, while the TCRdb copy is restricted to in-frame clones and leaves out a portion. This table holds 70,000 to 85,000 clones, 86% found once. The receptor was derived from an adult with an advanced solid tumor such as melanoma, head and neck, liver or kidney cancer. This chain uses TRBV27 with TRBJ2-1; possibly TRBD2 for D (6 bases). Sequences were derived from CD4+ or CD8+ T cells sorted from blood, sampled in a trial of the OX40 agonist ivuxolimab. DNA of the CDR3: TGTGCCAGCAGTTTGTACGGGAGAAATGAGCAGTTCTTC. Translation: CASSLYGRNEQFF.